This T cell receptor (beta chain) was sequenced for a study of cytomegalovirus exposure and HLA in healthy donors. CDR3 length: 15 amino acids. Germline CDR1 reads MNHEY; CDR2 reads SMNVEV (reference sequence). The V end was cut by 2 bases, the J end by 8 bases, with 18 bases between. Vbeta (60) and Jbeta (13) primers were used in the PCR. Data came from immunoSEQ multiplex PCR; TCRdb stores just in-frame clones and leaves some out. The table has approximately 160,000 clones, approximately 80% seen once. Sequencing was performed on PBMCs. The rearrangement joins TRBV27 to TRBJ1-2, with D possibly being TRBD1 (5 bases). This sequence was found in a woman between 40 and 55 years old in good health and CMV-seropositive. DNA of the CDR3: TGTGCCAGCAGTTTAGATTCAGGGCATCCACGGGGCTACACCTTC. This translates into CASSLDSGHPRGYTF.